One and the same sample provided the 21 T cell receptor beta chains below, sequenced in a study of tumor-infiltrating lymphocytes in oesophageal squamous cell carcinoma. TCRdb used MiXCR to reprocess the PCR reads, holding one entry per CDR3 protein. The table includes under 4,500 distinct CDR3 sequences, approximately 15% detected once. The sample was esophageal tumor tissue. The receptors shown here come from a male donor with esophageal squamous cell carcinoma.

The chain employs TRBV29-1 and TRBJ2-7; TRBD2 is a possible D gene (6 bases). Trimming took off 3 bases at V and 0 bases at J, with 6 bases between the two ends. Germline values: CDR1 SQVTM, CDR2 ANQGSEA. CDR3 size: 12 residues. The CDR3 DNA sequence: TGCAGCGTTGAGGGACTCTCCTACGAGCAGTACTTC. This gives the protein CSVEGLSYEQYF.

This clonotype was recorded a few times. The gene calls are TRBV3-1 and TRBJ1-2; 9 positions agree with TRBD1. The CDR3 extends over 14 amino acids. The ends lost 5 bases at V and 5 bases at J; junction bases unmatched: 6. Germline V lookup: CDR1 LGHDT, CDR2 YNNKEL (reference sequence). The CDR3 here is CASSLQGAGYGYTF. As DNA, the CDR3 is TGTGCCAGCAGCTTACAGGGGGCTGGGTATGGCTACACCTTC.

This clonotype is judged large. V and J are TRBV11-1 and TRBJ1-2; 8 bases align to TRBD1. Germline assignment: CDR1 SGHAT and CDR2 FQDESV (reference sequence). The CDR3 runs 15 residues. Unmatched junction bases numbered 4, after V lost 2 bases and J lost 2 bases. In DNA form, the CDR3 reads TGTGCCAGCAGCTTACTTCGGACAGGGAACTATGGCTACACCTTC. Its translation is CASSLLRTGNYGYTF.

Concerning this clonotype itself: The CDR3 does not close with the conserved phenylalanine or tryptophan, likely indicating a read error. The DNA is omitted, as the CDR3 cannot be located on it reliably, and the CDR3 follows TCRdb's listing. The chain combines TRBV12-3 or TRBV12-4 with TRBJ2-5. Including both end residues, the CDR3 is 17 amino acids long. This CDR3 is CASSYMTQKSYEQYFGN.

Notes on this clonotype: Given the absence of the conserved phenylalanine or tryptophan at the CDR3 end, a read error is likely. It is unclear where the CDR3 begins or ends on the DNA, so no DNA is shown, and the CDR3 is as TCRdb lists it. The rearrangement links TRBV12-3 or TRBV12-4 to TRBJ2-7; the D call of TRBD1 is as the table states it, not checked on the DNA. Termini included, the CDR3 measures 15 amino acids. This chain's CDR3 is CASSLWASGGYTFGS.

This clonotype was counted ten times or more. The chain employs TRBV12-3 or TRBV12-4 and TRBJ1-2, with 7 bases identical to TRBD1. V shed 7 bases and J 8 bases; nucleotides not matched to a gene: 13. The CDR3 is made up of 14 amino acids. CDR3: CASTPTGDLRGYTF. Written as DNA, the CDR3 is TGTGCCAGCACTCCCACAGGGGATCTGAGGGGCTACACCTTC.

Points on this clonotype: The junction departs from germline at one end; a sequencing error may be responsible. The chain combines TRBV5-4 with TRBJ2-5, with D tentatively TRBD2 (5 bases). CDR3 length equals 15 residues. Germline V CDR1 and CDR2: SGHNT, YYREEE (reference sequence). CDR3 protein: CASSLGQSLTGELYF. CDR3 nucleotides: TGTGCCAGCAGCTTGGGTCAGAGCCTCACCGGGGAGCTGTATTTT. The whole variable domain, remainder taken from reference TRBV5-4 and TRBJ2-5, is ETGVTQSPTHLIKTRGQQVTLRCSSQSGHNTVSWYQQALGQGPQFIFQYYREEENGRGNFPPRFSGLQFPNYSSELNVNALELDDSALYLCASSLGQSLTGELYFGPGTRLLVL.

To note about this clonotype: The junction differs from germline at one of its ends, possibly a read error. This CDR3 reads CASSHGAF. CDR3 nucleotides: TGTGCTAGCAGCCATGGGGCTTTC. The chain combines TRBV7-7 with TRBJ1-2; TRBD1 is a possible D gene (5 bases). This CDR3 has 8 amino acids. The germline CDR1 and CDR2 sequences are SSHAT and FNYEAQ (reference sequence).

This clonotype is medium-sized by share. This chain joins TRBV24-1 and TRBJ1-1, with D possibly being TRBD1 (5 bases). Per the germline V gene, CDR1 is KGHDR and CDR2 is SFDVKD. CDR3 length: 11 amino acids. Between the trimmed V and J ends, which lost 9 bases and 8 bases, there was a span of 12 bases. The CDR3 spells CATRGGAEAFF. In nucleotides, the CDR3 is TGTGCCACCCGTGGCGGGGCCGAAGCTTTCTTT.

This clonotype appeared many times. This chain connects TRBV9 to TRBJ2-2, with a weak D call TRBD1 (5 bases). CDR3 length: 16 amino acids. The V end lost 0 bases, the J end lost 2 bases, and 11 bases lay between the germline ends. Germline V gives CDR1 SGDLS, CDR2 YYNGEE. CDR3 amino acids: CASSVGTSYNTGELFF. For the CDR3, the DNA is TGTGCCAGCAGCGTAGGGACAAGCTATAACACCGGGGAGCTGTTTTTT. Combining the CDR3 with reference TRBV9 and TRBJ2-2 gives the whole variable domain DSGVTQTPKHLITATGQRVTLRCSPRSGDLSVYWYQQSLDQGLQFLIQYYNGEERAKGNILERFSAQQFPDLHSELNLSSLELGDSALYFCASSVGTSYNTGELFFGEGSRLTVL.

This clonotype was observed many times. This rearrangement joins TRBV18 to TRBJ1-1; D gene uncertain. Trimming pared 1 base from V and 5 bases from J, leaving 11 bases between. The CDR3 length is 14 residues. Germline V CDR1 and CDR2: KGHSH, LQKENI. The CDR3 DNA reads TGTGCCAGCTCACCACGGGGAGGTGGGACTGAAGCTTTCTTT. Protein sequence: CASSPRGGGTEAFF. Full variable domain (missing parts from reference TRBV18 and TRBJ1-1): NAGVMQNPRHLVRRRGQEARLRCSPMKGHSHVYWYRQLPEEGLKFMVYLQKENIIDESGMPKERFSAEFPKEGPSILRIQQVVRGDSAAYFCASSPRGGGTEAFFGQGTRLTVV.

The chain links TRBV5-1 to TRBJ1-1, with 8 bases fitting TRBD1. V lost 4 bases and J lost 6; bases outside the gene matches: 17. Germline V CDR1 and CDR2: SGHRS, YFSETQ. This CDR3 is 17 amino acids long. The CDR3 coding sequence is TGCGCCAGCAGCCGGTCCCTGATACCGCAGGGGGCTGCTGAAGCTTTCTTT. It is translated as CASSRSLIPQGAAEAFF.

This clonotype showed up many times. This chain connects TRBV11-3 to TRBJ2-7, with D perhaps matching TRBD2 (5 bases). This CDR3 is built from 18 residues. Trimming pared 5 bases from V and 2 bases from J, leaving 25 bases between. Germline V lookup: CDR1 SGHNT, CDR2 YENEEA. CDR3 amino acids: CASSPEGRFVHFPYEQYF. CDR3 bases: TGTGCCAGCAGCCCCGAGGGCCGTTTTGTTCACTTTCCCTACGAGCAGTACTTC.

In this sample, this clonotype is medium-sized. One end of the junction varies from germline; a read error may be responsible. The gene calls are TRBV7-9 and TRBJ2-7; possibly TRBD1 or TRBD2 for D (6 bases each). Germline V gene lookup returns CDR1 SEHNR and CDR2 FQNEAQ (reference sequence). The CDR3 totals 15 residues. CDR3 nucleotides: TGTGCCAGCAGCTTAGAGGGGGGAGGTGGTTCACCCCTCCACTTC. This encodes CASSLEGGGGSPLHF.

This clonotype was detected many times. This chain uses TRBV5-1 with TRBJ2-6; tentatively, D is TRBD1 or TRBD2 (6 bases each). The ends were cut back, 7 bases at V and 1 base at J, with 18 bases in the middle. Germline loops: CDR1 SGHRS, CDR2 YFSETQ. This CDR3 spans 17 amino acids. The CDR3 sequence: CASFPLTGTSGANVLTF. The CDR3 nucleotides read TGCGCCAGCTTCCCCCTCACAGGGACTTCTGGGGCCAACGTCCTGACTTTC.

With regard to this clonotype: With a much larger clone just one base away, this may be a read error. The chain links TRBV5-1 to TRBJ2-5; D unclear. With the DNA end fitting TRBJ2-1 better, the J assignment may be wrong. Germline V CDR1 and CDR2: SGHRS, YFSETQ. The CDR3 loop spans 11 amino acids. The chain's CDR3 is CASSLQETQFF. The CDR3 DNA reads TGCGCCAGCAGCTTGCAAGAGACCCAGTTCTTC.

Worth noting for this clonotype: Because the CDR3 is missing its conserved closing phenylalanine or tryptophan, this is likely a read error. The chain employs TRBV27 and TRBJ1-6, with TRBD1 matching 7 bases. The junction had 4 bases not matched to a gene; V was cut back by 6 bases and J by 5 bases. Germline-derived CDR1 and CDR2 are MNHEY and SMNVEV (reference sequence). This CDR3 has 14 residues. CDR3 in DNA: TGTGCCAGCAGGCGTGACAGGGATAATTCACCCCTCCACTTG. It is translated as CASRRDRDNSPLHL.

The sample holds many counts of this clonotype. J is TRBJ2-5 and V is TRBV2; a possible D gene is TRBD2 (5 bases). This CDR3 has 14 amino acids. V was cut by 2 bases and J by 5 bases, with 12 bases left in between. CDR1 is SNHLY, CDR2 FYNNEI, per germline. The CDR3 protein is CASSELTREETQYF. DNA of the CDR3: TGTGCCAGCAGTGAATTAACGAGGGAGGAGACCCAGTACTTC.

Within the sample, this clonotype is large. The V gene is TRBV7-2, the J gene TRBJ2-1, with 7 bases matching TRBD2. V was pared by 1 base and J by 12 bases, with 6 bases of the junction left unmatched. The CDR3 length is 13 residues. Germline lookup yields CDR1 SGHTA and CDR2 FQGNSA. The CDR3 sequence: CASSLVGTIGQFF. The CDR3 DNA follows: TGTGCCAGCAGCTTAGTAGGGACTATTGGGCAGTTCTTC.

This clonotype was seen many times. The chain joins TRBV5-1 to TRBJ1-5, with unresolved D. From germline, CDR1 is SGHRS and CDR2 YFSETQ. V lost 1 base to trimming and J lost 5 bases, with 4 bases between them. The CDR3 is 12 residues long. CDR3 loop: CASSLSHQPQHF. In DNA, the CDR3 is TGCGCCAGCAGCTTGTCCCATCAGCCCCAGCATTTT.

At least ten counts were recorded for this clonotype. This sequence joins TRBV6-1 and TRBJ2-7; 10 bases agree with TRBD1. The J segment lost 0 bases and the V segment lost 6 bases, leaving 5 bases of the junction unmatched. The germline V gene has CDR1 MNHNS and CDR2 SASEGT. There are 15 residues in the CDR3. The CDR3 region has the DNA TGTGCCAGCAGCCGGACAGGGGGTCTCTCCTACGAGCAGTACTTC. Amino acid sequence: CASSRTGGLSYEQYF.